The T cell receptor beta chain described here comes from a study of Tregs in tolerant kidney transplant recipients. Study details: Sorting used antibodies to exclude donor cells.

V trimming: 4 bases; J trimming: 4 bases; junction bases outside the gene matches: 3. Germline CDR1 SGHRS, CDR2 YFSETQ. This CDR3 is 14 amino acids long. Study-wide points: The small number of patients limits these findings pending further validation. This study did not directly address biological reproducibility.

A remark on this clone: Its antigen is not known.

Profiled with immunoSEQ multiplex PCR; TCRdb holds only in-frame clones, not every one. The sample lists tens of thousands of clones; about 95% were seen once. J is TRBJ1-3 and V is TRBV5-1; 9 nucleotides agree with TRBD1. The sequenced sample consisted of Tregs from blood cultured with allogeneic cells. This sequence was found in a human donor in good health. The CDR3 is CASSRTGAGNTIYF. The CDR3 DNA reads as TGCGCCAGCAGCAGGACAGGGGCAGGAAACACCATATATTTT.